This T cell receptor (beta chain) comes out of a study of cytomegalovirus exposure and HLA in healthy donors. Study background: In a later analysis, it was reported that the roughly 120 validation repertoires had been produced on the same platform as the 700 or so repertoires belonging to the first cohort. Study-level results: Reportedly, cytomegalovirus status was diagnosed with high sensitivity and specificity. Among TCR sequences, most were rare, though some public TCRs appeared in many donors. As confirmed in vitro, a few CMV-associated chains were specific for CMV antigens.

Concerning this clone: Its target is not known. This CDR3 is also generated by other DNA sequences in the sample.

CDR1 is DFQATT, CDR2 SNEGSKA, per germline (reference sequence). The CDR3 has 11 amino acids. V trimming: 3 bases; J trimming: 9 bases; junction bases outside the gene matches: 0. Assay used: immunoSEQ multiplex PCR; TCRdb lists only in-frame clones, some missing. This sample yields approximately 150,000 clones, of which about 89% are seen a single time; around 3.2% belongs to the top ten. The sample consisted of PBMCs. This sequence originates from a woman in her late teens or twenties in good health and CMV-seropositive. The V call is TRBV20-1, the J call TRBJ2-1; 9 positions match TRBD2. CDR3 coding DNA: TGCAGTGCTAGTAGCGGGGGTGAGCAGTTCTTC. Protein product: CSASSGGEQFF.